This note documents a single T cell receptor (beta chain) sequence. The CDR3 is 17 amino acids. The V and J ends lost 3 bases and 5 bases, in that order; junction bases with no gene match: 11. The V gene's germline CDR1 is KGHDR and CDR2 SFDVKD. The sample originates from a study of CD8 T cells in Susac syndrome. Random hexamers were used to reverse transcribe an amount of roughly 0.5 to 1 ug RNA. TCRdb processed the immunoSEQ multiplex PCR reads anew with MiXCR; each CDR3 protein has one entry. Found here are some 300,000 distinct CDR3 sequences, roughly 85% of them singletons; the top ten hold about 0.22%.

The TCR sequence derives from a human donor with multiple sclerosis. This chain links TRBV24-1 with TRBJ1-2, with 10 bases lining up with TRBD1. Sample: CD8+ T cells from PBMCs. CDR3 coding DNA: TGTGCCACCAGTGATCACTCGCCCTCGGGACAGGGGTATGGCTACACCTTC. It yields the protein CATSDHSPSGQGYGYTF.